Listed below are T cell receptor beta chains from one sample, sequenced in a study of blood T cell repertoires in COVID-19. Libraries were prepared by immunoSEQ multiplex PCR; TCRdb keeps only in-frame clonotypes and omits some of them. The sample yields 87,000 or so clones, over 80% seen once. The sample comprised peripheral blood. Source of these receptors: a man aged 80 or over with acute or convalescent COVID-19. Both conserved end residues are trimmed from each CDR3. The order of the fields is CDR3 length, V gene, J gene, clone size, CDR3 protein. Clone size is stated in some rows and not others, as once, few, many or a class when expanded.

12	TRBV19	TRBJ2-3	.	ASMATGPQGTQY
13	TRBV19	TRBJ1-1	few	ASSNRQGMNTEAF
13	TRBV7-2	TRBJ1-3	.	ASARGMEAGNTIY
12	TRBV5-1	TRBJ2-7	few	ASSPDRVLSEQY
11	TRBV10-2	TRBJ1-1	.	ASRDIMNTEAF
12	TRBV6-5	TRBJ1-1	.	ASSRQKWGTEAF
13	TRBV7-2	TRBJ2-2	.	ASSLGGLATGELF
11	TRBV5-4	TRBJ1-2	.	ASSLGGGYGYT
13	TRBV20-1	TRBJ1-1	.	SPSPGTGVNTEAF
11	TRBV6-6	TRBJ1-1	.	ASSYQGDTEAF
9	TRBV2	TRBJ1-1	.	ASSRGQEAF
15	TRBV5-1	TRBJ2-2	.	ASSERTSGGSGGELF
14	TRBV7-6	TRBJ1-5	.	ASSLVGGPGNQPQH
13	TRBV25-1	TRBJ2-3	.	ASSLGLSSTDTQY
15	TRBV15	TRBJ2-2	.	ATRETSGSGVTGELF
13	TRBV7-6	TRBJ2-7	.	ASSLAGAGSYEQY
11	TRBV12-3/TRBV12-4	TRBJ1-5	.	ASQVRVNQPQH
14	TRBV7-3	TRBJ2-1	once	ASSLMAGSSYNEQF
13	TRBV30	TRBJ1-6	few	AWSVTGGPNSPLH
12	TRBV9	TRBJ1-4	.	ASSVGGQGEKLF
13	TRBV6-1	TRBJ1-6	.	ASSEMGRGYSPLH
12	TRBV27	TRBJ2-3	.	ASSLSAGTDTQY
13	TRBV21-1	TRBJ2-7	.	ASSKGLAIEYEQY
10	TRBV6-5	TRBJ2-1	.	ASRSGYNEQF
14	TRBV19	TRBJ1-4	.	ASSTYQGAAGEKLF
14	TRBV11-2	TRBJ2-3	.	ASSLRGDPSTDTQY
14	TRBV5-8	TRBJ2-3	.	ASSRDSRVVSDTQY
12	TRBV11-2	TRBJ2-1	.	ASSFRGSYNEQF
16	TRBV5-1	TRBJ1-3	once	ASSLKTGDRPSGNTIY
10	TRBV7-2	TRBJ1-5	.	ASNLEYQPQH
14	TRBV7-9	TRBJ1-5	.	ASSLEGRGSNQPQH
12	TRBV3-1/TRBV3-2	TRBJ1-4	.	ASSQGGTTEKLF